This TCR beta chain was sequenced in a study of control samples from healthy donors and cancer patients. CDR3 size: 14 residues. CDR1 MNHEY and CDR2 SVGAGI come from the germline V gene. Trimming took 6 bases from V and 7 from J, leaving 16 bases between them. Assay used: immunoSEQ multiplex PCR; TCRdb lists only in-frame clones, some missing. This table has over 10,000 clones, 85% to 95% appearing once. The receptor comes from a man older than 75 with lung cancer. Sequencing was done on a sample of PBMCs. The chain links TRBV6-5 to TRBJ1-5; D not resolved. The DNA of the CDR3 is TGTGCCAGCAGCCGAGGTGGGGTTGGCCAGCCCCAGCATTTT. Translating gives CASSRGGVGQPQHF.